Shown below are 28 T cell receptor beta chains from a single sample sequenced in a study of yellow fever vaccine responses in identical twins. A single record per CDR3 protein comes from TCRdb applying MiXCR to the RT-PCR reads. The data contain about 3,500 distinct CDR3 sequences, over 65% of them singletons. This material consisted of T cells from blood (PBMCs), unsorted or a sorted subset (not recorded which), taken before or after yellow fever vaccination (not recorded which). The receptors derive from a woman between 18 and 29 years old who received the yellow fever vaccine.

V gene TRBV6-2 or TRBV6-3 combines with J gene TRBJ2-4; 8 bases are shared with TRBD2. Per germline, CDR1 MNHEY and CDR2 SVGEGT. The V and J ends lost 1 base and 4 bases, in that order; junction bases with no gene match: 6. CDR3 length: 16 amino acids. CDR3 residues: CASSYLSSGGKNIQYF. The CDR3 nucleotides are TGTGCCAGCAGTTACTTGTCAAGCGGGGGTAAAAACATTCAGTACTTC.

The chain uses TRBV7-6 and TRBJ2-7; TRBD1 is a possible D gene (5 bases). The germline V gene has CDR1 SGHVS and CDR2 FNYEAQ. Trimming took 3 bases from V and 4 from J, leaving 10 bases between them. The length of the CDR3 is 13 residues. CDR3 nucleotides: TGTGCCAGCAGCTTCGGACATTTTTACGAGCAGTACTTC. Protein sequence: CASSFGHFYEQYF.

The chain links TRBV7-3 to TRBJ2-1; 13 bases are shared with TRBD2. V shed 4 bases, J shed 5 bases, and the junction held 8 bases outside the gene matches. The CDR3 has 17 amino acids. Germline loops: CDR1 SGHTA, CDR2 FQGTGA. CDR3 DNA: TGTGCCAGCAGCTCAACTTTAGGACTAGCGGGGGACAATGAGCAGTTCTTC. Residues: CASSSTLGLAGDNEQFF.

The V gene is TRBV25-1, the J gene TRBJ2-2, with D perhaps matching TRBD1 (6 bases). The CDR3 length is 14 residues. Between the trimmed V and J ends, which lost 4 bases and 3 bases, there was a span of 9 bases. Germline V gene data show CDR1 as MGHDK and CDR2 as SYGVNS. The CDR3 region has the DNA TGTGCCAGCAGTGGTCCAGGGGACACCGGGGAGCTGTTTTTT. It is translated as CASSGPGDTGELFF.

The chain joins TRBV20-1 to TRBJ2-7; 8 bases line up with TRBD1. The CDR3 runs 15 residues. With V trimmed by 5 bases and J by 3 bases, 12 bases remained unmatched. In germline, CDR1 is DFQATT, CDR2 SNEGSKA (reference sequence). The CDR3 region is CSARGETGADYEQYF. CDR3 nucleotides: TGCAGTGCTCGGGGCGAGACAGGGGCCGACTACGAGCAGTACTTC.

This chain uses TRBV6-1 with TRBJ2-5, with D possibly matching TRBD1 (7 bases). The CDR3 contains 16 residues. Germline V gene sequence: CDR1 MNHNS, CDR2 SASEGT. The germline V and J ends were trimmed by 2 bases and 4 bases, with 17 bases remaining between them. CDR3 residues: CASSESPGGPGETQYF. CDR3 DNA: TGTGCCAGCAGTGAATCTCCAGGGGGGCCGGGAGAGACCCAGTACTTC.

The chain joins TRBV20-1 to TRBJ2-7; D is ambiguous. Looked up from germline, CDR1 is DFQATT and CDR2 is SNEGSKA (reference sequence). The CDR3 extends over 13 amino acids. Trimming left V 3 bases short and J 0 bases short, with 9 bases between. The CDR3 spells CSARNGASYEQYF. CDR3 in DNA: TGCAGTGCTAGGAACGGAGCCTCCTACGAGCAGTACTTC.

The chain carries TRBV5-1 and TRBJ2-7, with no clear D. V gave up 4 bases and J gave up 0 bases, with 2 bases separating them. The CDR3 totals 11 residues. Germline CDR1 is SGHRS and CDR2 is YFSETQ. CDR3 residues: CASSDSYEQYF. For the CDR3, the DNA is TGCGCCAGCAGCGACTCCTACGAGCAGTACTTC.

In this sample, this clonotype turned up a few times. The CDR3 coding sequence is TGCAGCGTACTGGACCGTGGCTATGGCTACACCTTC. It encodes CSVLDRGYGYTF. The V and J genes are TRBV29-1 and TRBJ1-2; D gene ambiguous. Germline V gene data show CDR1 as SQVTM and CDR2 as ANQGSEA. The CDR3 covers 12 residues. Trimming stripped 6 bases from V and 4 bases from J, with 12 bases between.

CDR3 in DNA: TGTGCCAGCAGCGTCCTGACCGGACAGGGGACTGAAGCTTTCTTT. Encoded protein: CASSVLTGQGTEAFF. The chain is built from TRBV11-1 and TRBJ1-1, with 9 positions matching TRBD1. The germline CDR1 and CDR2 sequences are SGHAT and FQDESV (reference sequence). With V trimmed by 5 bases and J by 5 bases, 9 bases remained unmatched. CDR3 size: 15 residues.

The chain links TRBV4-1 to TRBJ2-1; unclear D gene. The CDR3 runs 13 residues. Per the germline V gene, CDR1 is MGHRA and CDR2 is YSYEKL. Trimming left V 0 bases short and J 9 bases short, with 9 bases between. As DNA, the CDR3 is TGCGCCAGCAGCCAAGATAGGTGGGCTGAGCAGTTCTTC. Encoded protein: CASSQDRWAEQFF.

CDR3 sequence reads: CASSLMPSAVSYEQYF. The CDR3 DNA reads as TGCGCCAGCAGCTTGATGCCTAGCGCCGTATCCTACGAGCAGTACTTC. The chain employs TRBV5-1 and TRBJ2-7, with D possibly matching TRBD2 (6 bases). V gave up 1 base and J gave up 1 base, with 15 bases separating them. This CDR3 is built from 16 residues. Per the germline V gene, CDR1 is SGHRS and CDR2 is YFSETQ.

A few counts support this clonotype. The CDR3 bases are TGCGCCAGCAGCCAAGTAGATTTAGGACTAGCTTCTCACCACGAGCAGTACTTC. Translated: CASSQVDLGLASHHEQYF. The J gene is TRBJ2-7, the V gene TRBV4-3, with 8 bases that match TRBD2. Germline trimming cut 1 base from V and 5 bases from J; bases unmatched to any gene: 16. This CDR3 spans 18 amino acids. Looked up from germline, CDR1 is LGHNA and CDR2 is YSLEER.

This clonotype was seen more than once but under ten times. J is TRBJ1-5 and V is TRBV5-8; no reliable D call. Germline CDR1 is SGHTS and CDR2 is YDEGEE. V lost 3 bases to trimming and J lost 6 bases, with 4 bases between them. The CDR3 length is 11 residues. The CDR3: CASSSGQPQHF. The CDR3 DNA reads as TGTGCCAGCAGCTCGGGTCAGCCCCAGCATTTT.

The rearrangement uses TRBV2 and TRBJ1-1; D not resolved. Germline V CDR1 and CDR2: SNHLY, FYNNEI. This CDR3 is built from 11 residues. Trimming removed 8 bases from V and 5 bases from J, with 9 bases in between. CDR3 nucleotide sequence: TGTGCCAGCTCCTCCGAGACTGAAGCTTTCTTT. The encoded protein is CASSSETEAFF.

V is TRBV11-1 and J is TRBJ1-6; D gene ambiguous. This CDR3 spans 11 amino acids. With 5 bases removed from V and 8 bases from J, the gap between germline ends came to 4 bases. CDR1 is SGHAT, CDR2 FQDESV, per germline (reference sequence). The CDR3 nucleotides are TGTGCCAGCAGCCCGGATTCACCCCTCCACTTT. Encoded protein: CASSPDSPLHF. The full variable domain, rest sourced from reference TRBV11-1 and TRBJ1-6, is EAEVAQSPRYKITEKSQAVAFWCDPISGHATLYWYRQILGQGPELLVQFQDESVVDDSQLPKDRFSAERLKGVDSTLKIQPAELGDSAMYLCASSPDSPLHFGNGTRLTVT.

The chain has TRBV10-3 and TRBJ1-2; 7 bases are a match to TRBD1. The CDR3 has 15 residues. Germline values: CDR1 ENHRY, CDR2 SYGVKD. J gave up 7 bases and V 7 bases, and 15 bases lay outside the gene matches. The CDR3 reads CAINHQQGTIRGYTF. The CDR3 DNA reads TGTGCCATCAATCACCAACAGGGGACGATTCGTGGCTACACCTTC.

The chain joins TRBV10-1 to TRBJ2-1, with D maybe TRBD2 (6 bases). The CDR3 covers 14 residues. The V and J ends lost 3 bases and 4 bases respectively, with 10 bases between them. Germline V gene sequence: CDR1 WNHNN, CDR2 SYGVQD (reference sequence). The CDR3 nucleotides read TGCGCCAGCAGTGAAGGACTACAGTACAATGAGCAGTTCTTC. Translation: CASSEGLQYNEQFF.

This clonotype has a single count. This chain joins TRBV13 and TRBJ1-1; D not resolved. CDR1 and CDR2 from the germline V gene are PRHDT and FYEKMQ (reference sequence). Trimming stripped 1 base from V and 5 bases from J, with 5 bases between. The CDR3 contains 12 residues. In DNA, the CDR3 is TGTGCCAGCAGCTTAGCGCTTACTGAAGCTTTCTTT. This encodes CASSLALTEAFF.

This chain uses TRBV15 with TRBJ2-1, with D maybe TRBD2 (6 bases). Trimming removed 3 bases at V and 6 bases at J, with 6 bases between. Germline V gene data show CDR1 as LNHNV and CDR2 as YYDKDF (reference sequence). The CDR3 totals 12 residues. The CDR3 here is CATSSSGNEQFF. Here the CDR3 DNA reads TGTGCCACCAGCAGTAGCGGCAATGAGCAGTTCTTC.

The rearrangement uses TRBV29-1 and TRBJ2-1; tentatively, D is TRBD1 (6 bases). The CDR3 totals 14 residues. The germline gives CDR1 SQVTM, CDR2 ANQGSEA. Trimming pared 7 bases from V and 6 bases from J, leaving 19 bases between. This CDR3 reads CSAQRDIRGNEQFF. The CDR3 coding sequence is TGCAGCGCCCAGAGGGACATAAGAGGCAATGAGCAGTTCTTC.

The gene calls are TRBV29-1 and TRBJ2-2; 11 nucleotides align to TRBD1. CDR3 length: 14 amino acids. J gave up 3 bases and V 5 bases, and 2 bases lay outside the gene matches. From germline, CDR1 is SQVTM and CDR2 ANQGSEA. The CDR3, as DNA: TGCAGCGTTCAGGGACAGGGGGACACCGGGGAGCTGTTTTTT. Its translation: CSVQGQGDTGELFF.

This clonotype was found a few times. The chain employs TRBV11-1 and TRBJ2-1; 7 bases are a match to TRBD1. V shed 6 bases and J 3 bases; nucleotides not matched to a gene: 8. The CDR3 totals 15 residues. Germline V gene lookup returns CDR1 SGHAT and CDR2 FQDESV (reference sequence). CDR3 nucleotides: TGTGCCAGCAGTCGAGACAGGGTCGTCTACAATGAGCAGTTCTTC. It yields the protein CASSRDRVVYNEQFF.

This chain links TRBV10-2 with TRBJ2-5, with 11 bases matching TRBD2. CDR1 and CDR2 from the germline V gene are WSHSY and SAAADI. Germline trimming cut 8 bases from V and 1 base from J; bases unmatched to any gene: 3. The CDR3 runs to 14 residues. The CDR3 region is CASAGLAVQETQYF. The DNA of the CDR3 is TGCGCCAGCGCGGGACTAGCGGTCCAAGAGACCCAGTACTTC.

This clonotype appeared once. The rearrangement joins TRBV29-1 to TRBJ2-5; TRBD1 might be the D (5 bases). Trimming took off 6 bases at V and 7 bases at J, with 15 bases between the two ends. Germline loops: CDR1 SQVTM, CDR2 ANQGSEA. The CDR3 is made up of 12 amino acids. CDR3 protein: CSVEQGFGTQYF. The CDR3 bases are TGCAGCGTCGAGCAGGGTTTCGGGACCCAGTACTTC.

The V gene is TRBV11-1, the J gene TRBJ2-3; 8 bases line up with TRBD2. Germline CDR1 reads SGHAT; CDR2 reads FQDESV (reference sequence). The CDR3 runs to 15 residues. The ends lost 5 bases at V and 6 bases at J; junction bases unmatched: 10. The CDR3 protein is CASSRPGLAKDTQYF. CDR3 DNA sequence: TGTGCCAGCAGCCGCCCAGGACTAGCAAAGGATACGCAGTATTTT.

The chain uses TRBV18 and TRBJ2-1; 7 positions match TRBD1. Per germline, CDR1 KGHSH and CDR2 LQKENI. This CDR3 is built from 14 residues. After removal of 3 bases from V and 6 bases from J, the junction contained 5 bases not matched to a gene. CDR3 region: CASSPRQGINEQFF. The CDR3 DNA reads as TGTGCCAGCTCACCGAGACAGGGTATCAATGAGCAGTTCTTC.

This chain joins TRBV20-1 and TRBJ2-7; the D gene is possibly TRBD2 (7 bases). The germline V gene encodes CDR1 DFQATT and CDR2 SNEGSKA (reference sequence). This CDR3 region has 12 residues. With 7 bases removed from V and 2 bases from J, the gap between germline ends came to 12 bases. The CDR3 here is CSGGGSTYEQYF. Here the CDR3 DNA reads TGCAGTGGGGGGGGCTCGACCTACGAGCAGTACTTC.